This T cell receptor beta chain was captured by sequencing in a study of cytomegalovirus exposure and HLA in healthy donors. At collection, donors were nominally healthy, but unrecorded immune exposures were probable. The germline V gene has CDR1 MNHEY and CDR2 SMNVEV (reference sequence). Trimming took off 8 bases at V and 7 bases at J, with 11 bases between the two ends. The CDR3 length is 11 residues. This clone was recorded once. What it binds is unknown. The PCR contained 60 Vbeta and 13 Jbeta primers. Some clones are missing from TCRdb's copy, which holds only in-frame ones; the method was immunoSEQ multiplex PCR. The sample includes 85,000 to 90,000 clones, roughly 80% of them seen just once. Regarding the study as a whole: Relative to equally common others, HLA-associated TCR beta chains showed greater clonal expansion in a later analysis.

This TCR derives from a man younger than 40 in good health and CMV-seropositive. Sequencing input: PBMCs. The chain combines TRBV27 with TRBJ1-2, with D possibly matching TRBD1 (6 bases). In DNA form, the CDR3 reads TGTGCCAGCTCTCAGGGGACTGGCTACACCTTC. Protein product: CASSQGTGYTF.